The rows below give T cell receptor beta chains drawn from one sample of a study of yellow fever vaccine responses in identical twins. TCRdb re-derived calls from the RT-PCR reads in MiXCR, one entry per CDR3 protein. The table includes nearly 11,000 distinct CDR3 sequences, more than 65% detected once. This specimen was T cells from blood (PBMCs), unsorted or a sorted subset (not recorded which), taken before or after yellow fever vaccination (not recorded which). These receptors all come from a woman under 30 who received the yellow fever vaccine. Both conserved end residues are part of each CDR3. A D gene is named only where the DNA matches it firmly. Part of the rows lack a size; the others show once, few, many or a class for expanded clones.

D	size	V	J	DNA	CDR3
NA	NA	TRBV28	TRBJ2-7	TGTGCCAGCAGTTTCAGCGGTCTTTTCTCGAACGAGCAGTACTTC	CASSFSGLFSNEQYF
NA	NA	TRBV19	TRBJ2-1	TGTGCCAGTGGTGGCAGCGTTTTCACCTCCTACAATGAGCAGTTCTTC	CASGGSVFTSYNEQFF
NA	NA	TRBV29-1	TRBJ1-1	TGCAGCGTTGGAGGGGCGCGGACTGAAGCTTTCTTT	CSVGGARTEAFF
NA	NA	TRBV12-3/TRBV12-4	TRBJ1-6	TGTGCCAGCAGCCCGGACGGCCGTGTACCCCTCCACTTT	CASSPDGRVPLHF
NA	few	TRBV11-2	TRBJ2-1	TGTGCCAGCAGCTTAGATTTCCCGGTCGGCCATGAGCAGTTCTTC	CASSLDFPVGHEQFF
NA	NA	TRBV28	TRBJ2-7	TGTGCCAGCAGCCCTGGGCGGGACACCGAGCAGTACTTC	CASSPGRDTEQYF
NA	once	TRBV7-9	TRBJ2-5	TGTGCCAGCAGCTTGAACAGACAAGAGACCCAGTACTTC	CASSLNRQETQYF
NA	few	TRBV11-1	TRBJ2-1	TGTGCCAGCAGCTTAGCGGGAAGTTACAATGAGCAGTTCTTC	CASSLAGSYNEQFF
TRBD1	NA	TRBV11-2	TRBJ2-1	TGTGCCAGCAGCGCCGGGACAGGGGGATACAATGAGCAGTTCTTC	CASSAGTGGYNEQFF
TRBD2	few	TRBV6-4	TRBJ2-1	TGTGCCAGCTCTAGCGGGGCTAACAATGAGCAGTTCTTC	CASSSGANNEQFF
NA	NA	TRBV14	TRBJ2-1	TGTGCCAGCAGCCGCAGGGCAACCGAACTCTCCTACAATGAGCAGTTCTTC	CASSRRATELSYNEQFF
TRBD1	few	TRBV5-4	TRBJ2-7	TGTGCCAGCTCGGGACAGAGCTCCTACGAGCAGTACTTC	CASSGQSSYEQYF
NA	few	TRBV23-1	TRBJ1-5	TGCGCCAGCAGTCAATCAGGGGGTCCCCGACAGCCCCAGCATTTT	CASSQSGGPRQPQHF
TRBD1	once	TRBV29-1	TRBJ2-4	TGCAGCGTTGCTGACAGGGTTCTAGACAAAAACATTCAGTACTTC	CSVADRVLDKNIQYF
NA	NA	TRBV4-3	TRBJ1-6	TGCGCCAGCAGCCAAGGGGTACGATCACCCCTCCACTTT	CASSQGVRSPLHF
TRBD1	NA	TRBV4-1	TRBJ1-1	TGCGCCAGCAGCCAACCCGGGACAGGAGACACTGAAGCTTTCTTT	CASSQPGTGDTEAFF
TRBD2	NA	TRBV2	TRBJ2-7	TGTGCCAGCAGTGATAATGCGGGAGGGCCGGAGGAGCAGTACTTC	CASSDNAGGPEEQYF
NA	NA	TRBV24-1	TRBJ2-1	TGTGCCACCAGTGATCCTACTCTTGGGGACAATGAGCAGTTCTTC	CATSDPTLGDNEQFF
NA	NA	TRBV29-1	TRBJ1-2	TGCAGCGTTCCGGATGGATATGGCTACACCTTC	CSVPDGYGYTF
NA	NA	TRBV29-1	TRBJ2-1	TGCAGCGCTCAGGGGCATGACTACAATGAGCAGTTCTTC	CSAQGHDYNEQFF
TRBD2	NA	TRBV27	TRBJ2-5	TGTGCCAGCAGTGCCGACCCGGGGGGAGAGACCCAGTACTTC	CASSADPGGETQYF
TRBD1	NA	TRBV29-1	TRBJ2-1	TGCAGCGCCCCTAACGCGGGACAGGGAGACGTCGGGCAGTTCTTC	CSAPNAGQGDVGQFF
NA	NA	TRBV4-1	TRBJ2-5	TGCGCCAGCAGCCAAGTAGGTCAGGGAAATCAAGAGACCCAGTACTTC	CASSQVGQGNQETQYF
TRBD1	NA	TRBV7-8	TRBJ1-2	TGTGCCAGCAGCTCCCGGACAGGCTCCTATGGCTACACCTTC	CASSSRTGSYGYTF
NA	NA	TRBV7-9	TRBJ2-1	TGTGCCAGCAGCCCGTCGAGCGGCAGCTCCTACAATGAGCAGTTCTTC	CASSPSSGSSYNEQFF
NA	NA	TRBV5-1	TRBJ2-4	TGCGCCAGCAGCTGGAAAAACATTCAGTACTTC	CASSWKNIQYF
NA	NA	TRBV29-1	TRBJ1-1	TGCAGCGTGCAGGGGTACACTGAAGCTTTCTTT	CSVQGYTEAFF
NA	NA	TRBV24-1	TRBJ2-5	TGTGCCACCAGTGATTACGGGGTAGAGACCCAGTACTTC	CATSDYGVETQYF
TRBD2	NA	TRBV29-1	TRBJ2-5	TGCAGCGTTGACGGGGGGGAACTGGGCAGGACGGAGACCCAGTACTTC	CSVDGGELGRTETQYF
NA	NA	TRBV11-1	TRBJ2-7	TGTGCCAGCAGCTTACCCCTAAGACCCTACGAGCAGTACTTC	CASSLPLRPYEQYF
NA	NA	TRBV11-1	TRBJ2-7	TGTGCCAGCAGCCTTTATGTTTACCCCTCCTACGAGCAGTACTTC	CASSLYVYPSYEQYF
NA	few	TRBV12-3/TRBV12-4	TRBJ1-1	TGTGCCAGCAGTTCGGGAAATACTGAAGCTTTCTTT	CASSSGNTEAFF
NA	NA	TRBV4-1	TRBJ2-2	TGCGCCAGCAGCCAAGCCCGAGATTTTCCCCTCCCCGGGGAGCTGTTTTTT	CASSQARDFPLPGELFF
NA	NA	TRBV6-5	TRBJ1-4	TGTGCCAGCAGTTACGAACCGCAACCAACTAATGAAAAACTGTTTTTT	CASSYEPQPTNEKLFF
NA	NA	TRBV11-1	TRBJ2-2	TGTGCCAGCAGCCCTACATACCCGAACACCGGGGAGCTGTTTTTT	CASSPTYPNTGELFF
NA	few	TRBV19	TRBJ2-7	TGTGCCAGTAGTGTCGACATGGGCTACGAGCAGTACTTC	CASSVDMGYEQYF
TRBD1	NA	TRBV20-1	TRBJ2-7	TGCAGTGCCAATTCCGGGACAGGGAACTCCTACGAGCAGGACTTC	CSANSGTGNSYEQDF